This TCR beta chain originates from a study of blood T cell repertoires in COVID-19. Study details: COVID-19 samples, acute and convalescent, were from the United States, Italy and Spain. Sources were T cells, B-cell-depleted T cells, or PBMCs; the material itself was cDNA or gDNA.

Source study methods: By means of reference gene primer amplification, nucleated cell counts were estimated. TCRdb's copy holds only in-frame clones and misses some; the assay was immunoSEQ multiplex PCR. Clonal size and the V and J genes are those of that table, whereas D and trimming came from the DNA. The sample records around 64,000 clones, roughly 88% being singletons. The sequence was collected from a man aged 25 to 45 with acute or convalescent COVID-19. Specimen: peripheral blood.

The CDR3 bases are TGCGCCAGCAGCCCGTGGACAGGGGACTACAATGAGCAGTTCTTC. This encodes CASSPWTGDYNEQFF. The V gene is TRBV4-1, the J gene TRBJ2-1; 9 bases agree with TRBD1. Germline V lookup: CDR1 MGHRA, CDR2 YSYEKL. There are 15 residues in the CDR3. The junction had 4 bases not matched to a gene; V was cut back by 4 bases and J by 3 bases.